The rows below give T cell receptor beta chains drawn from one sample of a study of blood T cell repertoires in COVID-19. The assay was immunoSEQ multiplex PCR, and TCRdb's table has in-frame clones only and misses some. The sample has 300,000 to 400,000 clones, around 91% seen once. The sequenced material came from peripheral blood. These TCRs come from a woman under 30 who had recovered from COVID-19. Both conserved end residues are part of each CDR3. The D gene is left open where the match is weak. Not all rows give a size; the values are once, few, many and, for expanded clones, a class.

clone size	V gene	J gene	D gene	CDR3 protein	CDR3 DNA
NA	TRBV11-2	TRBJ2-2	TRBD1	CASSLLIGQGGTGELFF	TGTGCCAGCAGCTTACTCATTGGACAGGGCGGCACCGGGGAGCTGTTTTTT
NA	TRBV5-1	TRBJ1-6	NA	CASSPDPVGGSYNSPLHF	TGCGCCAGCAGCCCGGACCCCGTCGGGGGCTCCTATAATTCACCCCTCCACTTT
NA	TRBV25-1	TRBJ1-2	NA	CASSPDYGYTF	TGTGCCAGCAGTCCTGACTATGGCTACACCTTC
NA	TRBV7-9	TRBJ1-5	NA	CASSWGVQPQHF	TGTGCCAGCAGCTGGGGGGTTCAGCCCCAGCATTTT
NA	TRBV6-6	TRBJ2-2	TRBD2	CASRPGLVATGELFF	TGTGCCAGCAGGCCGGGACTAGTAGCCACCGGGGAGCTGTTTTTT
NA	TRBV11-3	TRBJ1-1	NA	CASSLGLTGSTEAFF	TGTGCCAGCAGCTTAGGGCTCACAGGTTCGACTGAAGCTTTCTTT
NA	TRBV6-5	TRBJ2-2	NA	CATIVRVGNTGELFF	TGTGCCACCATAGTCAGGGTGGGGAACACCGGGGAGCTGTTTTTT
NA	TRBV7-8	TRBJ2-1	TRBD2	CASSFPLRGGSPSYNEQFF	TGTGCCAGCAGCTTCCCTCTCCGTGGCGGGAGTCCCTCATACAATGAGCAGTTCTTC
NA	TRBV13	TRBJ1-3	NA	CASSQRIRANSGNTIYF	TGTGCCAGCAGCCAAAGGATCAGGGCAAACTCTGGAAACACCATATATTTT
NA	TRBV10-1	TRBJ2-2	TRBD2	CASSAELAGVNTGELFF	TGCGCCAGCAGTGCGGAACTAGCGGGGGTGAACACCGGGGAGCTGTTTTTT
NA	TRBV19	TRBJ2-1	TRBD2	CASSIGTSGSNEQFF	TGTGCCAGTAGTATAGGGACTAGCGGGAGCAATGAGCAGTTCTTC
NA	TRBV27	TRBJ2-1	TRBD2	CASSRGSPYNEQFF	TGTGCCAGCTCACGCGGGAGCCCCTACAATGAGCAGTTCTTC
few	TRBV29-1	TRBJ1-1	NA	CSVAQGWGMNTEAFF	TGCAGCGTTGCACAGGGTTGGGGGATGAACACTGAAGCTTTCTTT
NA	TRBV5-6	TRBJ2-1	TRBD2	CASSSETSGSFTYNEQFF	TGTGCCAGCAGCTCCGAGACTAGCGGGAGTTTCACCTACAATGAGCAGTTCTTC
once	TRBV27	TRBJ2-3	TRBD2	CASSLNPSGRTDTQYF	TGTGCCAGCAGTTTAAATCCTAGCGGGAGGACAGATACGCAGTATTTT
once	TRBV7-6	TRBJ2-1	TRBD2	CASSSHRLAGGQEQFF	TGTGCCAGCAGCTCGCACAGACTAGCGGGAGGGCAGGAGCAGTTCTTC
NA	TRBV19	TRBJ2-3	TRBD2	CASSNSGRGTDTQYF	TGTGCCAGTAGTAATAGCGGGAGGGGGACAGATACGCAGTATTTT
once	TRBV29-1	TRBJ1-5	NA	CSAAFGPQHF	TGCAGTGCCGCGTTTGGGCCCCAGCATTTT
once	TRBV10-2	TRBJ1-1	NA	CASSRGGAGAPILNTEAFF	TGCGCCAGCAGCCGAGGGGGGGCAGGAGCCCCAATTTTGAACACTGAAGCTTTCTTT